These 26 T cell receptor beta chains originate from one sample sequenced in a study of T cell repertoires in cytomegalovirus infection. Their antigen targets remain unknown. Each CDR3 protein gets one entry after TCRdb re-called the reads with MiXCR. The repertoire holds about 900,000 distinct CDR3 sequences, with around 29% as singletons. The specimen comprised cultured CD8+ T cells from PBMCs, sampled from culture after CMV antigen stimulation. The receptors shown here come from a human donor in good health (CMV status not recorded). Some clones in this sample may be carry-over from other donors' samples.

The chain has TRBV6-1 and TRBJ2-7; D may be TRBD1 (6 bases). Germline V gene data show CDR1 as MNHNS and CDR2 as SASEGT. Trimming took off 6 bases at V and 5 bases at J, with 11 bases between the two ends. The CDR3 loop spans 12 amino acids. The CDR3 bases are TGTGCCAGCAGAACAGGGTACCACGAGCAGTACGTC. Its translation: CASRTGYHEQYV.

Notes on this clonotype: A much bigger clone sits one base away, suggesting this may be a read error. As the CDR3 is not closed by the conserved phenylalanine or tryptophan, this likely results from a read error. The rearrangement joins TRBV7-2 to TRBJ2-7; D is possibly TRBD1 (5 bases). The germline CDR1 and CDR2 sequences are SGHTA and FQGNSA. Trimming stripped 5 bases from V and 3 bases from J, with 14 bases between. The CDR3 spans 14 residues. The CDR3 sequence is CASSIITGIYEQYL. The CDR3 bases are TGTGCCAGCAGCATCATTACAGGTATCTACGAGCAGTACCTC.

The count of this clonotype is one. This chain connects TRBV14 to TRBJ2-5; 7 bases map to TRBD1. The CDR3 spans 14 residues. Trimming at V came to 2 bases and at J to 3 bases, leaving 3 bases not matched to a gene. Germline V gene data show CDR1 as SGHDN and CDR2 as FVKESK. Here the CDR3 DNA reads TGTGCCAGCAGCCAATCAGGGGGAAAAGAGACCCAGTACTTC. Translated, it gives CASSQSGGKETQYF.

V gene TRBV19 combines with J gene TRBJ1-6, with D perhaps matching TRBD1 (6 bases). V was cut by 4 bases and J by 10 bases, with 17 bases left in between. There are 15 residues in the CDR3. Germline CDR1 LNHDA, CDR2 SQIVND (reference sequence). CDR3 loop: CASSTYRDPESPLHF. DNA for the CDR3: TGTGCCAGTAGTACCTACAGGGATCCGGAGTCACCCCTCCACTTT.

J is TRBJ1-1 and V is TRBV12-3 or TRBV12-4; 9 bases match TRBD1. Losses at the gene ends were 7 bases for V and 3 bases for J; bases not matched to a gene: 18. The CDR3 has 18 amino acids. This CDR3 reads CASTQTGRGQGFYTEAFF. For the CDR3, the DNA is TGTGCCAGCACCCAGACAGGGCGGGGACAGGGATTTTACACTGAAGCTTTCTTT.

This chain joins TRBV18 and TRBJ1-1; TRBD1 matches at 7 bases. The CDR3 is 13 residues long. Germline values: CDR1 KGHSH, CDR2 LQKENI. Germline trimming cut 2 bases from V and 7 bases from J; bases unmatched to any gene: 4. The CDR3, as DNA: TGTGCCAGCTCACCAAAGGGGGCAAATGAAGCTTTCTTT. This gives the protein CASSPKGANEAFF.

In regard to this clonotype: Germline and junction disagree at one end, which may indicate a read error. The genes are TRBV11-3 and TRBJ1-3; D uncertain. Germline V gene sequence: CDR1 SGHNT, CDR2 YENEEA. The CDR3 length is 14 residues. CDR3 in amino acids: CACSLRGDGNTIYF. CDR3 DNA sequence: TGTGCCTGCAGCTTACGGGGAGATGGAAACACCATATATTTT. Full variable domain (remainder filled in from reference TRBV11-3 and TRBJ1-3): EAGVVQSPRYKIIEKKQPVAFWCNPISGHNTLYWYLQNLGQGPELLIRYENEEAVDDSQLPKDRFSAERLKGVDSTLKIQPAELGDSAVYLCACSLRGDGNTIYFGEGSWLTVV.

This clonotype was seen a handful of times. The rearrangement links TRBV5-5 to TRBJ1-1; D is possibly TRBD1 (6 bases). The CDR3 runs 16 residues. Germline V lookup: CDR1 SGHKS, CDR2 YYEKEE (reference sequence). Trimming took 2 bases from V and 0 from J, leaving 14 bases between them. This CDR3 is CASSFLFDRLNTEAFF. The CDR3 DNA is TGTGCCAGCAGCTTCCTATTCGACAGGCTGAACACTGAAGCTTTCTTT. The full variable domain, rest sourced from reference TRBV5-5 and TRBJ1-1, is DAGVTQSPTHLIKTRGQQVTLRCSPISGHKSVSWYQQVLGQGPQFIFQYYEKEERGRGNFPDRFSARQFPNYSSELNVNALLLGDSALYLCASSFLFDRLNTEAFFGQGTRLTVV.

V usage is TRBV10-3 and J usage is TRBJ2-7; 9 bases line up with TRBD1. Losses at the gene ends were 2 bases for V and 5 bases for J; bases not matched to a gene: 4. The CDR3 length is 14 residues. The germline gives CDR1 ENHRY, CDR2 SYGVKD. CDR3 loop: CAISEGTGSHEQYF. CDR3 nucleotides: TGTGCCATCAGTGAGGGGACAGGGAGCCACGAGCAGTACTTC.

The CDR3: CASSQAVLSSYNEQFF. The CDR3, as DNA: TGCGCCAGCAGCCAAGCAGTCTTGAGCTCCTACAATGAGCAGTTCTTC. The chain has TRBV4-1 and TRBJ2-1; D gene ambiguous. The CDR3 covers 16 residues. Trimming pared 1 base from V and 0 bases from J, leaving 10 bases between. Germline V gene lookup returns CDR1 MGHRA and CDR2 YSYEKL.

The J gene is TRBJ1-4, the V gene TRBV15; D gene uncertain. The CDR3 has 16 residues. Trimming stripped 1 base from V and 4 bases from J, with 13 bases between. Germline CDR1 is LNHNV and CDR2 is YYDKDF (reference sequence). CDR3 DNA sequence: TGTGCCACCAGCAGAGGGGCGCGGCGGTTTAATGAAAAACTGTTTTTT. It is translated as CATSRGARRFNEKLFF.

The chain links TRBV27 to TRBJ2-7, with TRBD1 matching over 8 bases. Germline values: CDR1 MNHEY, CDR2 SMNVEV (reference sequence). V lost 3 bases and J lost 3; bases outside the gene matches: 7. The CDR3 length is 15 residues. CDR3 protein: CASSLGAGGNYEQYV. CDR3 sequence (DNA): TGTGCCAGCAGTTTGGGGGCAGGGGGCAACTACGAGCAGTACGTC.

The chain carries TRBV6-2 or TRBV6-3 and TRBJ1-1; possible D gene TRBD1, 6 bases. Trimming left V 3 bases short and J 0 bases short, with 8 bases between. Per germline, CDR1 MNHEY and CDR2 SVGEGT. This CDR3 is 14 amino acids long. CDR3 protein: CASSYYRVNTEAFF. The CDR3, as DNA: TGTGCCAGCAGTTATTACAGGGTGAACACTGAAGCTTTCTTT.

Regarding this clonotype: A read error may account for a junction end that differs from germline. The chain combines TRBV27 with TRBJ1-2; 7 bases agree with TRBD1. The length of the CDR3 is 15 residues. CDR1 and CDR2 from the germline V gene are MNHEY and SMNVEV (reference sequence). CDR3 in DNA: TGTGTCAGCAGTTCTCGACAGGGAAGCGGCTATGGCTACACCTTC. This translates into CVSSSRQGSGYGYTF.

A few counts support this clonotype. The chain has TRBV5-6 and TRBJ2-1; D could derive from TRBD1 or TRBD2 (6 bases each). Germline V gene sequence: CDR1 SGHDT, CDR2 YYEEEE. The CDR3 is made up of 17 amino acids. V lost 0 bases, J lost 4 bases, and 17 bases lay in between. CDR3: CASSLEPHREEYNEQFF. The CDR3 DNA sequence: TGTGCCAGCAGCTTGGAGCCACACAGGGAGGAGTACAATGAGCAGTTCTTC. The complete variable domain, with remaining parts taken from reference TRBV5-6 and TRBJ2-1, reads DAGVTQSPTHLIKTRGQQVTLRCSPKSGHDTVSWYQQALGQGPQFIFQYYEEEERQRGNFPDRFSGHQFPNYSSELNVNALLLGDSALYLCASSLEPHREEYNEQFFGPGTRLTVL.

This clonotype has a handful of counts. The chain has TRBV10-1 and TRBJ2-1; possibly TRBD2 for D (6 bases). Deletions cut 9 bases from V and 3 bases from J, with 15 bases between. This CDR3 is built from 14 residues. Germline V CDR1 and CDR2: WNHNN, SYGVQD (reference sequence). In DNA form, the CDR3 reads TGCGCCAGTCAAAGGGACTCCCACTACAATGAGCAGTTCTTC. Its protein is CASQRDSHYNEQFF.

This chain joins TRBV19 and TRBJ1-2, with D possibly TRBD1 on 5 matching bases. The CDR3 runs to 15 residues. The V end was cut by 5 bases, the J end by 7 bases, with 20 bases between. CDR1 is LNHDA and CDR2 is SQIVND in the germline V gene (reference sequence). CDR3 nucleotide sequence: TGTGCCAGTAGTCCAGCGGCCGGGGCCGCCGCTGGCTACACCTTC. The encoded protein is CASSPAAGAAAGYTF.

The V and J genes are TRBV7-9 and TRBJ2-3; 11 nucleotides align to TRBD2. Trimming at V came to 5 bases and at J to 7 bases, leaving 8 bases not matched to a gene. The CDR3 is made up of 15 amino acids. Germline loops: CDR1 SEHNR, CDR2 FQNEAQ (reference sequence). CDR3 region: CASSLSGGAVHTQYF. The CDR3 DNA sequence: TGTGCCAGCAGCCTTAGCGGGGGGGCCGTCCATACGCAGTATTTT.

Note on this clonotype: In this CDR3 the conserved last residue, phenylalanine or tryptophan, is missing, so a read error is likely. The rearrangement uses TRBV12-3 or TRBV12-4 and TRBJ1-2; D is perhaps TRBD1 (5 bases). Trimming stripped 8 bases from V and 4 bases from J, with 11 bases between. The CDR3 covers 12 residues. The chain's CDR3 is CASWAGLYGYTC. CDR3 coding DNA: TGTGCCAGCTGGGCGGGGCTCTATGGCTACACCTGC.

This clonotype was found many times. V and J are TRBV6-1 and TRBJ1-1, with a tentative D call TRBD1 (5 bases). Looked up from germline, CDR1 is MNHNS and CDR2 is SASEGT. V gave up 5 bases and J gave up 0 bases, with 19 bases separating them. The CDR3 is made up of 17 amino acids. The CDR3 loop reads CASSPVEGPRMNTEAFF. In nucleotides, the CDR3 is TGTGCCAGCAGTCCGGTGGAGGGGCCACGTATGAACACTGAAGCTTTCTTT.

This clonotype turned up a few times. This rearrangement joins TRBV20-1 to TRBJ2-5; TRBD1 is a possible D gene (5 bases). This CDR3 spans 15 amino acids. Germline CDR1 and CDR2: DFQATT and SNEGSKA (reference sequence). V lost 0 bases to trimming and J lost 0 bases, with 11 bases between them. The CDR3: CSARDPRDYQETQYF. DNA of the CDR3: TGCAGTGCTAGAGACCCCAGGGATTACCAAGAGACCCAGTACTTC.

V usage is TRBV7-9 and J usage is TRBJ1-1; D is undetermined. Per germline, CDR1 SEHNR and CDR2 FQNEAQ (reference sequence). The CDR3 totals 13 residues. V shed 6 bases and J shed 1 base, with 9 bases lying between them. The CDR3 reads CASSPAWNTEAFF. In DNA form, the CDR3 reads TGTGCCAGCAGTCCAGCCTGGAACACTGAAGCTTTCTTT.

This clonotype was counted ten times or more. The chain is built from TRBV19 and TRBJ2-1, with D tentatively TRBD1 (5 bases). Germline V gene data show CDR1 as LNHDA and CDR2 as SQIVND (reference sequence). V was shortened by 1 base and J by 5 bases, with 9 bases between the two germline ends. This CDR3 is 14 amino acids long. In nucleotides, the CDR3 is TGTGCCAGTAGTATAGGGGCAGGGAACAATGAGCAGTTCTTC. This sequence encodes CASSIGAGNNEQFF.

This chain links TRBV5-1 with TRBJ1-6, with D perhaps matching TRBD1 (5 bases). Germline V gene data show CDR1 as SGHRS and CDR2 as YFSETQ. CDR3 length: 15 amino acids. V dropped 3 bases and J dropped 7 bases, with 14 bases sitting between them. The CDR3: CASSWGVSGNSPLHF. The CDR3 region has the DNA TGCGCCAGCAGCTGGGGAGTGTCAGGGAATTCACCCCTCCACTTT.

This chain links TRBV29-1 with TRBJ2-1; 14 bases fit TRBD2. Germline loops: CDR1 SQVTM, CDR2 ANQGSEA. This CDR3 has 16 amino acids. Trimming removed 6 bases from V and 12 bases from J; junction bases left unmatched: 16. DNA for the CDR3: TGCAGCGTCCCCGGGACTAGCGGGGGTAATACAATGAGGCAGTTCTTC. Residues: CSVPGTSGGNTMRQFF.

This clonotype was seen just once. The chain employs TRBV12-3 or TRBV12-4 and TRBJ2-3; 11 bases fit TRBD2. This CDR3 contains 18 residues. With V trimmed by 6 bases and J by 0 bases, 11 bases remained unmatched. In DNA, the CDR3 is TGTGCCAGCAGACAGCTAGCGGGGGGCCTCCCTAGCACAGATACGCAGTATTTT. It codes for CASRQLAGGLPSTDTQYF.